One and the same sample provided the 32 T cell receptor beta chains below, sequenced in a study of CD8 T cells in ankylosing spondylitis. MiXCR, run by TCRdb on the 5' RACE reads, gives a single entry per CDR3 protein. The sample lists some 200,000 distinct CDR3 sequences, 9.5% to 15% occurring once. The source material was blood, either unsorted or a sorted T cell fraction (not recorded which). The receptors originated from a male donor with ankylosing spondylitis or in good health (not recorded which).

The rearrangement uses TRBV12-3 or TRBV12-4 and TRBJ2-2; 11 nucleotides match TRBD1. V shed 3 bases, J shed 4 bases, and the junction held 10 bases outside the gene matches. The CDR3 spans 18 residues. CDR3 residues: CASSFLPRGQGVTGELFF. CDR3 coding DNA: TGTGCCAGCAGTTTTCTCCCCCGGGGACAGGGGGTCACCGGGGAGCTGTTTTTT.

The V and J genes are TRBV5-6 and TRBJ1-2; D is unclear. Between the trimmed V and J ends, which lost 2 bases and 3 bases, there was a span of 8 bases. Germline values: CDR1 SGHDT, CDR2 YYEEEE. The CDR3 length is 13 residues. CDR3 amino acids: CASSFPYHYGYTF. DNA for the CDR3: TGTGCCAGCAGCTTCCCCTACCACTATGGCTACACCTTC.

The CDR3 nucleotides are TGTGCCAGCAGCTACCCTCCCACAGATACGCAGTATTTT. Amino acids: CASSYPPTDTQYF. V gene TRBV7-9 combines with J gene TRBJ2-3; no clear D gene. Germline CDR1 is SEHNR and CDR2 is FQNEAQ (reference sequence). There are 13 residues in the CDR3. V was pared by 4 bases and J by 2 bases, with 7 bases between.

CDR3 coding DNA: TGTGCCAGCAGCCTGCCCCGGGACAGGCCCTCCTACGAGCAGTACTTC. Translating gives CASSLPRDRPSYEQYF. The chain couples TRBV7-2 to TRBJ2-7, with 8 bases matching TRBD1. CDR1 SGHTA and CDR2 FQGNSA come from the germline V gene. Trimming took 5 bases from V and 0 from J; bases not matched to a gene: 9. The CDR3 has 16 amino acids.

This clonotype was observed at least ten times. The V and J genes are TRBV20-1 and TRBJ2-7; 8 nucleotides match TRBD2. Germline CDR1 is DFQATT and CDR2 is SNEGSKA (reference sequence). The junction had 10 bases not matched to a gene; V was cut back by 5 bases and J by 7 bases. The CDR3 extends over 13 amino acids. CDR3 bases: TGCAGTGCTCGCCCTCACGGGAGGGGAGAGCAGTACTTC. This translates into CSARPHGRGEQYF.

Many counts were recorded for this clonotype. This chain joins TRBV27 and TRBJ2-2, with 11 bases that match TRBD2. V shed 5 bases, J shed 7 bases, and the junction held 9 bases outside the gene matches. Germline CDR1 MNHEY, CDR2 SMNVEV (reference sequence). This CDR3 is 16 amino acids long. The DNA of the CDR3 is TGTGCCAGCAGTCCACTAGCGGGAGTTTTGGTCGGGGAGCTGTTTTTT. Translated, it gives CASSPLAGVLVGELFF.

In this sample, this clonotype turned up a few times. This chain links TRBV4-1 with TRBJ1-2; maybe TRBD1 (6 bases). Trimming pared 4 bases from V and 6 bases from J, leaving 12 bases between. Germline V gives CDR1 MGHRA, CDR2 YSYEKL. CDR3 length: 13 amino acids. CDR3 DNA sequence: TGCGCCAGCAGCCCTACAGGGAGGGATGGCTACACCTTC. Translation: CASSPTGRDGYTF.

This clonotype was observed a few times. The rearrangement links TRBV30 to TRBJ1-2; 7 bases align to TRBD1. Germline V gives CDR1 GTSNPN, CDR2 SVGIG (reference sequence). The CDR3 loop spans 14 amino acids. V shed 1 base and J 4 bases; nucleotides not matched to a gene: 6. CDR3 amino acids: CAWSGQGSPYGYTF. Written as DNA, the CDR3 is TGTGCCTGGAGTGGACAGGGCAGTCCCTATGGCTACACCTTC.

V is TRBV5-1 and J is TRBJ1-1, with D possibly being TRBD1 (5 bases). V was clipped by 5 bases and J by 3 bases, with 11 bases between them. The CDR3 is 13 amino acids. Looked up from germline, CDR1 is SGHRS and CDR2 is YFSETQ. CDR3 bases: TGCGCCAGCAGAATAGGGGACTACACTGAAGCTTTCTTT. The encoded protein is CASRIGDYTEAFF.

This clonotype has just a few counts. CDR3 sequence (DNA): TGTGCCAGCAGCCAAGATCCGAGAGGTTGGGCACTCACCTACGAGCAGTACTTC. Translating it yields CASSQDPRGWALTYEQYF. The chain combines TRBV3-1 with TRBJ2-7; D gene uncertain. V was trimmed by 0 bases and J by 2 bases, leaving 20 bases between them. Germline CDR1 reads LGHDT; CDR2 reads YNNKEL (reference sequence). The CDR3 spans 18 residues.

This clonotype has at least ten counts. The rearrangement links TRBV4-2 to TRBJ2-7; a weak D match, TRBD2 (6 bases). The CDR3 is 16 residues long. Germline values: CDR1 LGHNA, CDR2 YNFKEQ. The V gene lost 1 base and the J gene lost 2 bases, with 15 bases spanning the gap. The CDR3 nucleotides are TGTGCCAGCAGCCAAGGGACGGAGGGGACGCCCTACGAGCAGTACTTC. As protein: CASSQGTEGTPYEQYF.

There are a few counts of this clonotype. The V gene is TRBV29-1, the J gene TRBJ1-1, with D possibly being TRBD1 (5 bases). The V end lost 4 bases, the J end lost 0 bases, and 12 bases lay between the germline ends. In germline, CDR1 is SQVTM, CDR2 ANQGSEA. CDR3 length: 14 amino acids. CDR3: CSVGGGRMNTEAFF. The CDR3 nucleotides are TGCAGCGTTGGCGGGGGACGGATGAACACTGAAGCTTTCTTT.

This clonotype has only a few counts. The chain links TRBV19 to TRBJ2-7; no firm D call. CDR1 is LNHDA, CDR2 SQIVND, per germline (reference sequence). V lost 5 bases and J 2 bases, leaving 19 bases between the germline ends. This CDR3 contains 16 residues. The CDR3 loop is CASSPKTKSYAYEQYF. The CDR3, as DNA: TGTGCCAGTAGTCCCAAAACGAAATCTTATGCCTACGAGCAGTACTTC.

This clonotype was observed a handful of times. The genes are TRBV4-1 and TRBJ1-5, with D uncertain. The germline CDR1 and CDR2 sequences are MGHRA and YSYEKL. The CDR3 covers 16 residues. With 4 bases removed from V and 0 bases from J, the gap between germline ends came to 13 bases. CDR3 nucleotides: TGCGCCAGCAGCCTCAGCCCAGGCTATAGCAATCAGCCCCAGCATTTT. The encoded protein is CASSLSPGYSNQPQHF.

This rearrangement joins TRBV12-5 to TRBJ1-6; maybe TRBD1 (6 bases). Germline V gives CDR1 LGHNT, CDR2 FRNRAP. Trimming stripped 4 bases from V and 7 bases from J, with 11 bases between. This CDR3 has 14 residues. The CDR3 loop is CASGYWGQNSPLHF. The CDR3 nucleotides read TGTGCTAGTGGTTATTGGGGGCAGAATTCACCCCTCCACTTT.

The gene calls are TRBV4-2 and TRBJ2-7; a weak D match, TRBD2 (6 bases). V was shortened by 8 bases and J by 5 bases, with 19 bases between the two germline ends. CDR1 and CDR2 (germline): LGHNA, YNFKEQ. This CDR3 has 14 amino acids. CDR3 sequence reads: CASGRGTLGDEQYF. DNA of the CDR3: TGTGCCAGCGGGCGGGGTACCCTGGGCGACGAGCAGTACTTC.

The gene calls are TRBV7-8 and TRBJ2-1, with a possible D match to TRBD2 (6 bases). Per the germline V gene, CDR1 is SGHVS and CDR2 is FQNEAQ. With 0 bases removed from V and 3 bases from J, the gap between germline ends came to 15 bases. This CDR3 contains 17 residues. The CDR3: CASSLAAGRYGYNEQFF. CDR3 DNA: TGTGCCAGCAGCTTAGCTGCGGGGAGGTACGGCTACAATGAGCAGTTCTTC.

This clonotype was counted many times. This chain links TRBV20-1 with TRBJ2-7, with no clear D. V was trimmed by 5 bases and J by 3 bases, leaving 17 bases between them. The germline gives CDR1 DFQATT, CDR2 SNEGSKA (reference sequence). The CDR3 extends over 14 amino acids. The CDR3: CSAPADRSLYEQYF. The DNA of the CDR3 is TGCAGTGCTCCCGCGGACCGGTCCCTCTACGAGCAGTACTTC.

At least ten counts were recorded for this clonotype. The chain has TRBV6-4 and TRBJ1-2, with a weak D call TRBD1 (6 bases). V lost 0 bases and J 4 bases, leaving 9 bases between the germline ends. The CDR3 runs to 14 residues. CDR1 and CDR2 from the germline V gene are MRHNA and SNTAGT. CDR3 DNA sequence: TGTGCCAGCAGTGACTCTGAAGGGGGCTATGGCTACACCTTC. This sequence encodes CASSDSEGGYGYTF.

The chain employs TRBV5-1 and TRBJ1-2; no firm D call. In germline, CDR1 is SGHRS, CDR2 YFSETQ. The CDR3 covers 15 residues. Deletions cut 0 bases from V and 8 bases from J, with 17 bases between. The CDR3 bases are TGCGCCAGCAGCTTGGACAGTAACTCACGGAAGGGCTACACCTTC. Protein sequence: CASSLDSNSRKGYTF.

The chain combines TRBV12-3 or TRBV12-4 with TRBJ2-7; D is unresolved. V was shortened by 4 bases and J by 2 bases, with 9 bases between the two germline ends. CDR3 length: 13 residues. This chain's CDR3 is CASSSGWAYEQYF. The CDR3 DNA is TGTGCCAGCAGTTCCGGTTGGGCCTACGAGCAGTACTTC.

The CDR3 sequence is CASSFGTRTEAFF. The CDR3 bases are TGTGCCAGCAGTTTCGGGACTCGCACTGAAGCTTTCTTT. The rearrangement links TRBV12-3 or TRBV12-4 to TRBJ1-1; possible D gene TRBD1, 5 bases. V was clipped by 3 bases and J by 4 bases, with 9 bases between them. The CDR3 totals 13 residues.

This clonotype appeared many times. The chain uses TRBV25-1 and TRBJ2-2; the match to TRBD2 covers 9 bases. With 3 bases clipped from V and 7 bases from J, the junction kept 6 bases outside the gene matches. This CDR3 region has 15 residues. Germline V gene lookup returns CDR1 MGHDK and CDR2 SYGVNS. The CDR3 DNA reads TGTGCCAGCAGTGAGGGCGGGAGGGCCGTCGGGGAGCTGTTTTTT. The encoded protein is CASSEGGRAVGELFF.

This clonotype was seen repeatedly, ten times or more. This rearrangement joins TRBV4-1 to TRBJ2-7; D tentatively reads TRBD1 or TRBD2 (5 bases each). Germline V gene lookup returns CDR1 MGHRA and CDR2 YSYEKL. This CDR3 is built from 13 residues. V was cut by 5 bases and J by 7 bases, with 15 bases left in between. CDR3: CASSAQGRWEQYF. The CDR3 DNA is TGCGCCAGCAGCGCCCAGGGACGGTGGGAGCAGTACTTC.

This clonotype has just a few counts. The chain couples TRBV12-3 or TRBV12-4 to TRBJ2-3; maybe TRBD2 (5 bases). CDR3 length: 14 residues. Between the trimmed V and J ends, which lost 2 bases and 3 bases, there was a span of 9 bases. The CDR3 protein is CASSLTRETDTQYF. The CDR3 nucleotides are TGTGCCAGCAGTTTAACGAGGGAGACAGATACGCAGTATTTT.

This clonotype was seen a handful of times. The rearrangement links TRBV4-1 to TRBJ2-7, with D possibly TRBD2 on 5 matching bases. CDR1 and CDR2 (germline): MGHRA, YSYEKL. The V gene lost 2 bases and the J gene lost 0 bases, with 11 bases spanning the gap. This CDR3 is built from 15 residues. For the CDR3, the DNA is TGCGCCAGCAGCCAAAGTCGCGGGCCCTCCTACGAGCAGTACTTC. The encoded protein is CASSQSRGPSYEQYF.

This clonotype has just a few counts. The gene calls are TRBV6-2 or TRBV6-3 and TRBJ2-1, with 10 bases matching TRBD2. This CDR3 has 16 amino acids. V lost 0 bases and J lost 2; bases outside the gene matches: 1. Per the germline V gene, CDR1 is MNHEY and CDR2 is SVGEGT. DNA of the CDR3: TGTGCCAGCAGTTACTCAACTAGCGGGACCTACAATGAGCAGTTCTTC. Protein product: CASSYSTSGTYNEQFF.

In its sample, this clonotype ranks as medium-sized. The CDR3 region is CASSLGYNQPQHF. The CDR3 bases are TGTGCCAGCAGCTTGGGCTACAATCAGCCCCAGCATTTT. V gene TRBV12-3 or TRBV12-4 combines with J gene TRBJ1-5, with unresolved D. V was pared by 6 bases and J by 3 bases, with 9 bases between. The CDR3 loop spans 13 amino acids.

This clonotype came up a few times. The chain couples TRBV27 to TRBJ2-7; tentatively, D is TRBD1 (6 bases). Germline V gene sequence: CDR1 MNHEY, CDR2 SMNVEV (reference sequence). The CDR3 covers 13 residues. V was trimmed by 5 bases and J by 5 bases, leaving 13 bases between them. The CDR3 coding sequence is TGTGCCAGCAGTCTAGGGGGTGTGAACGAGCAGTACTTC. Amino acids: CASSLGGVNEQYF.

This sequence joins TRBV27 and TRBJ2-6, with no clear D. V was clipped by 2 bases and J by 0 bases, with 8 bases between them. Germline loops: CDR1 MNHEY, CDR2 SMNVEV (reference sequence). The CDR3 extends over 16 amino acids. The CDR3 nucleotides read TGTGCCAGCAGTTTAGGACGGCCCTCTGGGGCCAACGTCCTGACTTTC. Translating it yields CASSLGRPSGANVLTF. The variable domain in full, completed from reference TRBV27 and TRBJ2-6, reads EAQVTQNPRYLITVTGKKLTVTCSQNMNHEYMSWYRQDPGLGLRQIYYSMNVEVTDKGDVPEGYKVSRKEKRNFPLILESPSPNQTSLYFCASSLGRPSGANVLTFGAGSRLTVL.

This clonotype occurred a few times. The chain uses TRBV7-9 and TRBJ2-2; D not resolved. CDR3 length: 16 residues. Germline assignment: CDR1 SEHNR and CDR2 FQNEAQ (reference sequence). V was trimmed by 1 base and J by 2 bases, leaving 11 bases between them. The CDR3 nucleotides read TGTGCCAGCAGCTTAGAAGCGCCCTACAACACCGGGGAGCTGTTTTTT. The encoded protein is CASSLEAPYNTGELFF.

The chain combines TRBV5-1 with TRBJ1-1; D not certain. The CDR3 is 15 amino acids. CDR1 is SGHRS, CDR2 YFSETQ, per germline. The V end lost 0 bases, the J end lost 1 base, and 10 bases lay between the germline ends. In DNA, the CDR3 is TGCGCCAGCAGCTTGGGGGGAGTGGCGAACACTGAAGCTTTCTTT. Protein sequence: CASSLGGVANTEAFF.